The sample holds a few counts of the clone carrying this T cell receptor (beta chain). The antigen is undetermined. CDR3 length: 15 amino acids. Trimming removed 0 bases at V and 6 bases at J, with 14 bases between. CDR1 and CDR2 from the germline V gene are KGHSH and LQKENI. This sample stems from a study of cytomegalovirus exposure and HLA in healthy donors. Researchers ran the PCR with 60 Vbeta and 13 Jbeta primers. TCRdb keeps only in-frame clones here, not all; method: immunoSEQ multiplex PCR. In the table there are 130,000 to 150,000 clones, around 10% of which are singletons. Whole-study results and caveats: Owing to their indistinguishability, certain V segments, notably TRBV6-2 and TRBV6-3, were excluded. A link between a missense DCLRE1C variant and TCR beta V- and J-gene trimming emerged from a later analysis.

This TCR was sampled from a male donor in good health and CMV-seronegative. The sample was PBMCs. V usage is TRBV18 and J usage is TRBJ1-2; D gene uncertain. The CDR3 bases are TGTGCCAGCTCACCACCGGCCGGGAGCCGGGATGGCTACACCTTC. Protein: CASSPPAGSRDGYTF.